Below, 24 T cell receptor beta chains from the same sample are listed, as sequenced in a study of blood T cells in healthy people across ages. Primed by a sample-barcoded 5' primer and a J-beta primer mix, a second PCR proceeded for about 6 to 12 cycles. TCRdb reprocessed the 5' RACE reads with MiXCR, giving one entry per CDR3 protein. The table has 1.5 million to 2 million distinct CDR3 sequences, roughly 27% seen once. The sample was blood. These receptors all come from a woman aged 25 to 39 in good health.

This clonotype was found a few times. The genes are TRBV4-1 and TRBJ2-6, with D uncertain. This CDR3 is 17 amino acids long. V was trimmed by 0 bases and J by 0 bases, leaving 9 bases between them. The germline V gene has CDR1 MGHRA and CDR2 YSYEKL. CDR3 sequence: CASSQDRFGSGANVLTF. The CDR3 DNA is TGCGCCAGCAGCCAAGATCGTTTCGGCTCTGGGGCCAACGTCCTGACTTTC.

The V call is TRBV5-1, the J call TRBJ1-3, with TRBD1 matching 9 bases. The trim removed 4 bases at V and 8 bases at J, leaving 10 bases unmatched. CDR1 is SGHRS, CDR2 YFSETQ, per germline. The CDR3 spans 15 residues. The CDR3 loop is CASSHGTGKADTIYF. DNA of the CDR3: TGCGCCAGCAGCCACGGGACAGGGAAGGCGGACACCATATATTTT. Variable domain in full (rest from reference TRBV5-1 and TRBJ1-3): KAGVTQTPRYLIKTRGQQVTLSCSPISGHRSVSWYQQTPGQGLQFLFEYFSETQRNKGNFPGRFSGRQFSNSRSEMNVSTLELGDSALYLCASSHGTGKADTIYFGEGSWLTVV.

The chain recombines TRBV7-2 with TRBJ2-1; D may be TRBD1 (6 bases). The CDR3 covers 14 residues. CDR1 is SGHTA, CDR2 FQGNSA, per germline. V was pared by 5 bases and J by 9 bases, with 17 bases between. The CDR3: CASSPINRAGEQFF. The DNA of the CDR3 is TGTGCCAGCAGCCCAATTAACAGGGCCGGTGAGCAGTTCTTC.

V usage is TRBV3-1 and J usage is TRBJ2-7, with TRBD1 identical over 7 bases. Germline trimming cut 1 base from V and 5 bases from J; bases unmatched to any gene: 2. This CDR3 contains 13 residues. CDR1 LGHDT and CDR2 YNNKEL come from the germline V gene (reference sequence). This CDR3 reads CASSQGTGHEQYF. Written as DNA, the CDR3 is TGTGCCAGCAGCCAAGGGACAGGCCACGAGCAGTACTTC.

This clonotype was seen more than once but under ten times. This chain connects TRBV20-1 to TRBJ1-1, with D hard to call. Per the germline V gene, CDR1 is DFQATT and CDR2 is SNEGSKA (reference sequence). V lost 0 bases and J lost 0, with 17 bases in between. The CDR3 contains 17 residues. CDR3 protein: CSARDSRCQPLNTEAFF. DNA for the CDR3: TGCAGTGCTAGAGATAGCAGGTGCCAGCCCCTGAACACTGAAGCTTTCTTT.

Only one count was recorded for this clonotype. The chain has TRBV2 and TRBJ1-4; no firm D call. CDR3 length: 13 amino acids. V gave up 7 bases and J gave up 4 bases, with 10 bases separating them. Germline V gene lookup returns CDR1 SNHLY and CDR2 FYNNEI. The CDR3 loop reads CASMWEINEKLFF. The CDR3 coding sequence is TGTGCCAGCATGTGGGAGATTAATGAAAAACTGTTTTTT.

This clonotype was picked up many times. The rearrangement links TRBV3-1 to TRBJ1-2, with 7 bases fitting TRBD1. Losses at the gene ends were 4 bases for V and 8 bases for J; bases not matched to a gene: 10. Germline values: CDR1 LGHDT, CDR2 YNNKEL (reference sequence). This CDR3 is 14 amino acids long. DNA for the CDR3: TGTGCCAGCAGCCCCGGACAGGCCTCTCAGGGCTACACCTTC. This codes for CASSPGQASQGYTF.

The CDR3 sequence is CASSPGNERYF. The DNA of the CDR3 is TGTGCCAGCTCACCAGGGAACGAGCGGTACTTC. The genes are TRBV18 and TRBJ2-5; D remains unclear. The V end lost 2 bases, the J end lost 13 bases, and 11 bases lay between the germline ends. The CDR3 sequence is 11 residues long. The V gene's germline CDR1 is KGHSH and CDR2 LQKENI.

This clonotype was detected only a few times. The rearrangement joins TRBV5-1 to TRBJ2-5; 13 bases agree with TRBD2. CDR3 size: 17 residues. Germline values: CDR1 SGHRS, CDR2 YFSETQ. The trim removed 1 base at V and 5 bases at J, leaving 8 bases unmatched. The CDR3 loop is CASSLHQLAGGPETQYF. For the CDR3, the DNA is TGCGCCAGCAGCTTGCACCAACTAGCGGGGGGGCCGGAGACCCAGTACTTC. The full variable domain, with the rest looked up from reference TRBV5-1 and TRBJ2-5, is KAGVTQTPRYLIKTRGQQVTLSCSPISGHRSVSWYQQTPGQGLQFLFEYFSETQRNKGNFPGRFSGRQFSNSRSEMNVSTLELGDSALYLCASSLHQLAGGPETQYFGPGTRLLVL.

Details on this clonotype: A much larger clone is a single base away; this may be a read error. V and J are TRBV12-3 or TRBV12-4 and TRBJ2-1; no firm D call. There are 12 residues in the CDR3. Trimming pared 8 bases from V and 11 bases from J, leaving 16 bases between. CDR3 loop: CASGNTERKQFF. The DNA of the CDR3 is TGTGCCAGCGGTAATACCGAAAGAAAGCAGTTCTTC.

A word on this clonotype: A much more abundant neighbour one base away suggests this may be a read error. The V and J genes are TRBV5-1 and TRBJ1-2; D is unresolved. This CDR3 region has 14 residues. CDR1 and CDR2 from the germline V gene are SGHRS and YFSETQ. The CDR3 spells CVSSDGQPNYGYTF. In DNA, the CDR3 is TGCGTCAGCAGCGACGGGCAACCTAACTATGGCTACACCTTC.

The gene calls are TRBV20-1 and TRBJ1-2, with 8 bases identical to TRBD1. The V segment lost 0 bases and the J segment 9 bases; nucleotides outside the gene matches: 9. Germline V gene data show CDR1 as DFQATT and CDR2 as SNEGSKA (reference sequence). The CDR3 is 14 amino acids. The CDR3 is CSAREGTGRGRYTF. The CDR3, as DNA: TGCAGTGCTAGAGAAGGGACAGGTCGAGGGCGCTACACCTTC.

Remarks on this clonotype: A read error may explain this, as a much larger clone is one base away. The CDR3 region is CASANSGGLSYEHYF. CDR3 DNA sequence: TGTGCCAGCGCCAACTCAGGGGGCCTTAGCTACGAGCATTACTTC. V is TRBV12-3 or TRBV12-4 and J is TRBJ2-5, with 8 positions matching TRBD1. J gave up 14 bases and V 8 bases, and 22 bases lay outside the gene matches. The CDR3 totals 15 residues.

Turning to this clonotype: A read error may produce the germline difference seen at one junction end. V and J are TRBV28 and TRBJ2-3; 9 bases map to TRBD1. The CDR3 has 15 residues. Germline V gene sequence: CDR1 MDHEN, CDR2 SYDVKM. In nucleotides, the CDR3 is TGTACCAGCAGTTTTGACAGGGGGACAACAGATACGCAGTATTTT. Translating gives CTSSFDRGTTDTQYF. Variable domain in full (rest from reference TRBV28 and TRBJ2-3): DVKVTQSSRYLVKRTGEKVFLECVQDMDHENMFWYRQDPGLGLRLIYFSYDVKMKEKGDIPEGYSVSREKKERFSLILESASTNQTSMYLCTSSFDRGTTDTQYFGPGTRLTVL.

This clonotype came up many times. This CDR3 reads CASSSRTSGSMETQYF. The CDR3 DNA is TGCGCCAGCAGCTCGAGGACTAGCGGGAGTATGGAGACCCAGTACTTC. This chain links TRBV5-1 with TRBJ2-5; 13 nucleotides agree with TRBD2. J lost 5 bases, V lost 3 bases, and 7 bases had no gene match. Germline-derived CDR1 and CDR2 are SGHRS and YFSETQ. This CDR3 contains 16 residues.

This clonotype was observed a few times. V usage is TRBV7-9 and J usage is TRBJ2-3; 8 nucleotides agree with TRBD1. This CDR3 has 14 amino acids. The V gene's germline CDR1 is SEHNR and CDR2 FQNEAQ (reference sequence). With V trimmed by 7 bases and J by 0 bases, 3 bases remained unmatched. In nucleotides, the CDR3 is TGTGCCAGCACCAGGGACAGGAGCACAGATACGCAGTATTTT. Residues: CASTRDRSTDTQYF.

The V call is TRBV7-9, the J call TRBJ2-6; the D call may be TRBD1 or TRBD2 (5 bases each). Trimming took 5 bases from V and 0 from J, leaving 14 bases between them. Germline loops: CDR1 SEHNR, CDR2 FQNEAQ (reference sequence). The CDR3 spans 17 residues. The CDR3 loop reads CASSQGTFFSGANVLTF. The CDR3 region has the DNA TGTGCCAGCAGCCAAGGGACGTTTTTCTCTGGGGCCAACGTCCTGACTTTC.

This clonotype turned up a few times. The chain recombines TRBV14 with TRBJ2-7, with 7 nucleotides matching TRBD1. The CDR3 sequence is 11 residues long. Germline V gene sequence: CDR1 SGHDN, CDR2 FVKESK. V was pared by 4 bases and J by 9 bases, with 3 bases of the junction left unmatched. The DNA for the CDR3 is TGTGCCAGCAGCCCAGGGGGAAGGCAGTACTTC. Translation gives CASSPGGRQYF.

The chain links TRBV2 to TRBJ1-2; 10 positions match TRBD1. Germline lookup yields CDR1 SNHLY and CDR2 FYNNEI. The CDR3 loop spans 15 amino acids. J lost 4 bases, V lost 2 bases, and 4 bases had no gene match. CDR3 sequence reads: CASSERDRGFYGYTF. The DNA for the CDR3 is TGTGCCAGCAGTGAAAGGGACAGGGGATTCTATGGCTACACCTTC.

The chain is built from TRBV6-1 and TRBJ2-6; the match to TRBD1 covers 7 bases. The CDR3 is 17 residues long. Germline V gene lookup returns CDR1 MNHNS and CDR2 SASEGT. V was pared by 6 bases and J by 0 bases, with 8 bases of the junction left unmatched. The CDR3: CASRPYRDSSGANVLTF. The CDR3 nucleotides read TGTGCCAGCAGGCCTTATAGGGACAGCTCTGGGGCCAACGTCCTGACTTTC.

This clonotype was seen repeatedly, ten times or more. The rearrangement links TRBV9 to TRBJ2-3; TRBD2 matches 10 bases. Trimming took 0 bases from V and 6 from J; bases not matched to a gene: 4. The CDR3 runs to 15 residues. The germline V gene has CDR1 SGDLS and CDR2 YYNGEE. This CDR3 reads CASSVAQLAGDTQYF. CDR3 bases: TGTGCCAGCAGCGTAGCCCAACTAGCGGGGGATACGCAGTATTTT.

There are a few counts of this clonotype. CDR3 region: CASSLYDPEGYGYTF. The DNA of the CDR3 is TGCGCCAGCAGCCTCTACGACCCGGAGGGCTATGGCTACACCTTC. The chain links TRBV5-1 to TRBJ1-2; D not certain. Germline CDR1 reads SGHRS; CDR2 reads YFSETQ. The CDR3 sequence is 15 residues long. V was trimmed by 4 bases and J by 4 bases, leaving 17 bases between them. The variable domain in full, completed from reference TRBV5-1 and TRBJ1-2, reads KAGVTQTPRYLIKTRGQQVTLSCSPISGHRSVSWYQQTPGQGLQFLFEYFSETQRNKGNFPGRFSGRQFSNSRSEMNVSTLELGDSALYLCASSLYDPEGYGYTFGSGTRLTVV.

This clonotype turned up a few times. The V and J genes are TRBV6-5 and TRBJ2-1; D may be TRBD1 (5 bases). Germline-derived CDR1 and CDR2 are MNHEY and SVGAGI. With 10 bases removed from V and 7 bases from J, the gap between germline ends came to 23 bases. The CDR3 runs 15 residues. Here the CDR3 DNA reads TGTGCCACCCCGCAGGGCAGGGCTGGGGTAAATGAGCAGTTCTTC. Encoded protein: CATPQGRAGVNEQFF.

The chain joins TRBV27 to TRBJ1-4; the D is unclear. CDR1 is MNHEY, CDR2 SMNVEV, per germline (reference sequence). CDR3 length: 11 amino acids. Between the trimmed V and J ends, which lost 3 bases and 13 bases, there was a span of 9 bases. In DNA, the CDR3 is TGTGCCAGCAGTTTTGAAGGCGGACTGTTTTTT. Translation gives CASSFEGGLFF.